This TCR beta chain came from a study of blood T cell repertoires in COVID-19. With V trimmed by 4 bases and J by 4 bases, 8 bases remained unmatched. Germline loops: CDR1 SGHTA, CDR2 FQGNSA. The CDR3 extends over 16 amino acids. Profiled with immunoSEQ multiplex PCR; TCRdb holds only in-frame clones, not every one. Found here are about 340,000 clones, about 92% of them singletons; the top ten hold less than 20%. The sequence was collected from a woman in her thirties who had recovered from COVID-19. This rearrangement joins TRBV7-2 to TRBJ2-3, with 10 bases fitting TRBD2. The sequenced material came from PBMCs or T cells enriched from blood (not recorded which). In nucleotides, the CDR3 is TGTGCCAGCAGCTCTAGGGCTAGCGGGGGCTCAGATACGCAGTATTTT. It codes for CASSSRASGGSDTQYF.